This T cell receptor (beta chain) was sequenced for a study of control samples from healthy donors and cancer patients (dated by TCRdb to between 2020 and 2021). Points on this clone: The clone's antigen remains unknown. No much larger clone is present one base from it, and per-base qualities are unavailable.

Based on the germline V gene, the CDR1 and CDR2 sequences are MNHNS and SASEGT. V loses 3 bases of germline sequence and J loses 0 bases, and the interval between the two ends is 11 bases. Reading from cysteine to phenylalanine, the CDR3 counts 15 amino acids. The read is trimmed to its CDR3 DNA, 45 bases read in frame from base 1. Library preparation was by the immunoSEQ multiplex PCR assay. The source is immuneACCESS, and TCRdb retained only in-frame sequences with V and J called. Part of the clones is not carried over; for the studies checked, unresolved V genes explain less than half of this, and the remainder is unexplained. This sample is represented by more than 65,000 clones; about 90% of them were singletons. Clones ranked in the top ten supply about 2% of the sample.

The clonotype comes from a woman between 55 and 75 years old with head and neck cancer. This chain is built from TRBV6-1 and TRBJ2-5; tentative D gene TRBD1, with 5 bases matching. The sequencing input was PBMCs. The CDR3 protein is CASSEWVGDQETQYF. The nucleotide sequence reads TGTGCCAGCAGTGAGTGGGTAGGGGACCAAGAGACCCAGTACTTC.